Listed below are T cell receptor beta chains from one sample, sequenced in a study of T cell responses to AZD1222 COVID-19 vaccine. Sequencing was performed with immunoSEQ multiplex PCR; in TCRdb, only in-frame clones are kept and a portion is missing. The profile shows over 95,000 clones, about 90% of them singletons. Sample: peripheral blood, taken on day 0 of AZD1222 vaccination. Receptors were obtained from an adult in good health. Both conserved end residues are part of each CDR3. Each record gives: CDR3 protein, CDR3 DNA, V gene, D gene, clone size, J gene. A D gene is named only where the DNA matches it firmly. Size tells how often a clone was seen (once, few, many) or the class of an expanded clone, and some rows leave it out.

CDR3aa: CASSQDVRFQGYTF
CDR3nt: TGTGCCAGCAGCCAAGATGTACGGTTTCAAGGCTACACCTTC
v_gene: TRBV4-2
d_gene: .
abundance: .
j_gene: TRBJ1-2

CDR3aa: CASTKTALLYGYTF
CDR3nt: TGTGCCAGCACCAAGACAGCCCTGCTTTATGGCTACACCTTC
v_gene: TRBV6-5
d_gene: .
abundance: .
j_gene: TRBJ1-2

CDR3aa: CASSPGQGDQPQHF
CDR3nt: TGTGCCAGCAGCCCGGGACAGGGCGATCAGCCCCAGCATTTT
v_gene: TRBV5-4
d_gene: TRBD1
abundance: few
j_gene: TRBJ1-5

CDR3aa: CASSQDGQGSYNEQFF
CDR3nt: TGCGCCAGCAGCCAAGATGGACAGGGCTCCTACAATGAGCAGTTCTTC
v_gene: TRBV4-3
d_gene: TRBD1
abundance: .
j_gene: TRBJ2-1

CDR3aa: CASSFATSNTGELFF
CDR3nt: TGTGCCAGCAGCTTCGCTACCTCTAACACCGGGGAGCTGTTTTTT
v_gene: TRBV7-2
d_gene: .
abundance: .
j_gene: TRBJ2-2

CDR3aa: CASSLTGYSGANVLTF
CDR3nt: TGTGCCAGCAGCTTGACAGGGTACTCTGGGGCCAACGTCCTGACTTTC
v_gene: TRBV9
d_gene: TRBD1
abundance: .
j_gene: TRBJ2-6

CDR3aa: CASSYLSRQETQYF
CDR3nt: TGTGCCAGCAGTTATCTCAGCAGGCAAGAGACCCAGTACTTC
v_gene: TRBV6-5
d_gene: .
abundance: .
j_gene: TRBJ2-5

CDR3aa: CASSLVAADTQYF
CDR3nt: TGTGCCAGCAGCTTAGTGGCTGCAGATACGCAGTATTTT
v_gene: TRBV7-2
d_gene: .
abundance: .
j_gene: TRBJ2-3

CDR3aa: CTIPRNNEQFF
CDR3nt: TGCACGATCCCAAGGAACAATGAGCAGTTCTTC
v_gene: TRBV20-1
d_gene: .
abundance: once
j_gene: TRBJ2-1

CDR3aa: CASSDETGYNEQFF
CDR3nt: TGTGCCAGCAGTGATGAGACAGGGTACAATGAGCAGTTCTTC
v_gene: TRBV2
d_gene: TRBD1
abundance: .
j_gene: TRBJ2-1

CDR3aa: CASSNPRGPSDEQYF
CDR3nt: TGTGCCAGCAGCAACCCGAGGGGGCCGTCGGATGAGCAGTACTTC
v_gene: TRBV21-1
d_gene: .
abundance: once
j_gene: TRBJ2-7

CDR3aa: CASSQVNGYEQFF
CDR3nt: TGCGCCAGCAGCCAAGTCAACGGGTATGAGCAGTTCTTC
v_gene: TRBV4-3
d_gene: .
abundance: .
j_gene: TRBJ2-1

CDR3aa: CASRLSGAPQHF
CDR3nt: TGTGCTAGTAGGCTTTCAGGGGCGCCCCAGCATTTT
v_gene: TRBV12-5
d_gene: .
abundance: .
j_gene: TRBJ1-5

CDR3aa: CASSQDARELFF
CDR3nt: TGCGCCAGCAGCCAAGATGCCCGGGAGCTGTTTTTT
v_gene: TRBV4-1
d_gene: .
abundance: .
j_gene: TRBJ2-2

CDR3aa: CASSPPYRSSQKDTQYF
CDR3nt: TGTGCCAGCTCACCACCTTATCGTTCTAGCCAGAAGGATACGCAGTATTTT
v_gene: TRBV18
d_gene: .
abundance: once
j_gene: TRBJ2-3

CDR3aa: CASSQLLVRDRGTEAFF
CDR3nt: TGTGCCAGCAGCCAGTTACTCGTGAGGGACAGGGGCACTGAAGCTTTCTTT
v_gene: TRBV14
d_gene: TRBD1
abundance: .
j_gene: TRBJ1-1

CDR3aa: CASRGTVLGNTIYF
CDR3nt: TGTGCCAGCAGAGGGACAGTCCTTGGAAACACCATATATTTT
v_gene: TRBV6-5
d_gene: TRBD1
abundance: .
j_gene: TRBJ1-3

CDR3aa: CAISGIGGQAEQYF
CDR3nt: TGTGCCATCAGTGGTATAGGGGGGCAGGCCGAGCAGTACTTC
v_gene: TRBV10-3
d_gene: .
abundance: .
j_gene: TRBJ2-7

CDR3aa: CASSWGSGNTIYF
CDR3nt: TGTGCCAGCAGTTGGGGCTCTGGAAACACCATATATTTT
v_gene: TRBV12-3/TRBV12-4
d_gene: .
abundance: .
j_gene: TRBJ1-3

CDR3aa: CASSYRTNEQFF
CDR3nt: TGTGCCAGCAGTTACCGCACCAATGAGCAGTTCTTC
v_gene: TRBV6-5
d_gene: .
abundance: .
j_gene: TRBJ2-1